The following is a TCR beta chain sequence with its context. These data belong to a study of blood T cell repertoires in COVID-19. Study as a whole: There were acute and convalescent COVID-19 samples, and they came from the United States, Italy and Spain. Sources were T cells, B-cell-depleted T cells, or PBMCs; the material itself was cDNA or gDNA.

CDR3 length: 16 residues. The trim removed 3 bases at V and 4 bases at J, leaving 7 bases unmatched. The germline V gene has CDR1 SGDLS and CDR2 YYNGEE. Original analysis: Amplified reference gene primers provided the basis for estimating nucleated cell counts. Repertoires were generated with immunoSEQ multiplex PCR, while TCRdb's copy carries only in-frame clones and drops some. V, J and clone size are taken as reported in that table, and D and trimming were inferred from the DNA itself. The repertoire has tens of thousands of clones, roughly 88% of them found once; the top ten carry 8.5% to 14%. J is TRBJ2-3 and V is TRBV9; TRBD2 agrees at 11 bases. This clonotype was obtained from a man aged 80 or over with acute or convalescent COVID-19. Source material: peripheral blood. The CDR3, as DNA: TGTGCCAGCAGCGGAAGACTAGCGGGGACGGCAGATACGCAGTATTTT. Protein product: CASSGRLAGTADTQYF.